This TCR beta chain was profiled in a study of memory CD4+ T cells and cytomegalovirus serostatus. General study findings and limits: 67 of 164 known CMV-associated TCRbeta sequences appeared in CD4+ memory.

About this clone itself: The antigen remains unidentified.

Germline V gene sequence: CDR1 KGHSH, CDR2 LQKENI. This CDR3 is 15 amino acids long. V shed 6 bases and J 9 bases; nucleotides not matched to a gene: 9. Assay used: immunoSEQ multiplex PCR; TCRdb lists only in-frame clones, some missing. The table lists under 40,000 clones, about 80% of them singletons. The sort gate was single viable CD3+CD4+CD8-CD45RO+ cells for memory CD4+ T cells. The chain is built from TRBV18 and TRBJ2-1; TRBD2 matches at 12 bases. This TCR derives from an adult in good health and CMV-seropositive. The specimen was memory CD4+ T cells from blood. This CDR3 reads CASSATSGSSFEQFF. Here the CDR3 DNA reads TGTGCCAGCTCTGCGACTAGCGGGAGTTCTTTTGAGCAGTTCTTC.